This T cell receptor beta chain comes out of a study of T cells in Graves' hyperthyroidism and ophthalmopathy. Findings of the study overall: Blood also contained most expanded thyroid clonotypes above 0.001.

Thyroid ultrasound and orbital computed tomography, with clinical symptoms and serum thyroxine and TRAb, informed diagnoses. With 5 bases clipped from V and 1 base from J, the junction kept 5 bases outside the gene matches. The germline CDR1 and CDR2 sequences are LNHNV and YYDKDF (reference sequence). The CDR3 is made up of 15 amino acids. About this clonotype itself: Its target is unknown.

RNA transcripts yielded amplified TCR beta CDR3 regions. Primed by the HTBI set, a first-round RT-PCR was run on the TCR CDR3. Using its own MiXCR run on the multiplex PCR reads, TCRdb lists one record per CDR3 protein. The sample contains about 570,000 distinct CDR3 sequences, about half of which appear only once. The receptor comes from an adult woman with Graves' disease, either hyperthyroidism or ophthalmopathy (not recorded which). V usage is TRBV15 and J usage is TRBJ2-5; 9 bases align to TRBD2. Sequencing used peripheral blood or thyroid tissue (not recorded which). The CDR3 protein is CATSSQAGGQETQYF. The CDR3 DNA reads TGTGCCACCAGCTCCCAAGCGGGAGGCCAAGAGACCCAGTACTTC.